This T cell receptor beta chain is drawn from a study of T cells in Graves' hyperthyroidism and ophthalmopathy. Study at large: Specimen type is peripheral blood, collected at initial diagnosis prior to any treatment.

CDR1 and CDR2 from the germline V gene are MNHEY and SMNVEV (reference sequence). The J segment lost 4 bases and the V segment lost 6 bases, leaving 12 bases of the junction unmatched. The CDR3 has 16 residues. From RNA transcripts, TCR beta CDR3 regions were amplified. During a first-round RT-PCR of the TCR CDR3, the HTBI primer set was used. TCRdb used MiXCR to reprocess the multiplex PCR reads, holding one entry per CDR3 protein. In the table there are fewer than 450,000 distinct CDR3 sequences, about 15% of which are singletons. Exclusion followed for patients with uncontrolled infection, other autoimmune disease, pregnancy or lactation. In this sample, this clonotype turned up many times.

The sequence came from a woman in her thirties with Graves' hyperthyroidism that later progressed to Graves' ophthalmopathy. The sample was blood. The V gene is TRBV27, the J gene TRBJ1-3; 7 bases fit TRBD1. CDR3 in DNA: TGTGCCAGCAGCCCGCTTTCCACAGGGGCCGGAAACACCATATATTTT. It codes for CASSPLSTGAGNTIYF.